The clone carrying this TCR beta chain showed up just a few times. As part of library construction, unique molecular identifiers were attached to individual cDNA molecules. TCRdb processed the 5' RACE reads anew with MiXCR; each CDR3 protein has one entry. The repertoire has about 41,000 distinct CDR3 sequences, approximately 11% of them found once; the top ten carry around 9.8%. The sample originates from a study of early T cells in non-severe SARS-CoV-2 infection. Across the whole study: RNA in bulk from unsorted whole blood was sequenced, and chains were unpaired.

This CDR3 is 15 amino acids long. Trimming removed 6 bases at V and 7 bases at J, with 16 bases between. This sequence originates from an adult who was a healthcare worker with PCR-confirmed SARS-CoV-2 infection or an uninfected control (not recorded which). V is TRBV12-3 or TRBV12-4 and J is TRBJ1-6; possibly TRBD1 for D (5 bases). The material sequenced was whole blood. The CDR3 DNA reads TGTGCCAGCAGACCGACCGGGACCTTGAATTCACCCCTCCACTTT. This sequence encodes CASRPTGTLNSPLHF.